Shown below are 9 T cell receptor beta chains from a single sample sequenced in a study of T cells after yellow fever vaccination. TCRdb ran MiXCR on the 5' RACE reads and lists one entry per CDR3 protein. The repertoire holds around 320,000 distinct CDR3 sequences, 3.5% to 4.5% seen once, with 15% to 20% in the top ten. The sample here was PBMCs, taken 15 days after the yellow fever booster vaccination. All receptors come from a man younger than 35 who received the YFV17D yellow fever vaccine.

The gene calls are TRBV20-1 and TRBJ1-3; D remains unclear. Per the germline V gene, CDR1 is DFQATT and CDR2 is SNEGSKA (reference sequence). The CDR3 spans 14 residues. Trimming removed 0 bases from V and 4 bases from J, with 10 bases in between. The CDR3 loop is CSARDEGNGNTIYF. CDR3 coding DNA: TGCAGTGCTAGAGATGAGGGTAACGGAAACACCATATATTTT.

This chain connects TRBV5-1 to TRBJ2-1, with a possible D match to TRBD2 (5 bases). V was cut by 3 bases and J by 5 bases, with 15 bases left in between. The CDR3 contains 15 residues. The germline CDR1 and CDR2 sequences are SGHRS and YFSETQ. CDR3 in amino acids: CASSSGIRRNNEQFF. The CDR3 coding sequence is TGCGCCAGCAGCTCGGGAATTCGGCGGAACAATGAGCAGTTCTTC.

The chain uses TRBV4-1 and TRBJ2-3; D might be TRBD1 or TRBD2, each matching 6 bases. Germline loops: CDR1 MGHRA, CDR2 YSYEKL. The CDR3 extends over 13 amino acids. With 0 bases removed from V and 14 bases from J, the gap between germline ends came to 15 bases. The CDR3 DNA sequence: TGCGCCAGCAGCCAAGAAATATCGGGGGCCGGGTATTTT. It translates to CASSQEISGAGYF.

The chain uses TRBV20-1 and TRBJ1-1; 7 bases map to TRBD1. The germline gives CDR1 DFQATT, CDR2 SNEGSKA (reference sequence). V trimming: 2 bases; J trimming: 2 bases; junction bases outside the gene matches: 8. This CDR3 has 15 amino acids. The CDR3 sequence is CSARPPGQPNTEAFF. The CDR3 bases are TGCAGTGCTAGACCCCCGGGACAGCCCAACACTGAAGCTTTCTTT.

This clonotype came up a few times. The chain recombines TRBV7-2 with TRBJ2-7; TRBD1 matches 9 bases. The CDR3 consists of 15 residues. Germline-derived CDR1 and CDR2 are SGHTA and FQGNSA. V lost 1 base to trimming and J lost 1 base; unmatched junction nucleotides: 2. CDR3 region: CASSLVTGGSYEQYV. CDR3 nucleotide sequence: TGTGCCAGCAGCTTAGTGACAGGGGGATCCTACGAGCAGTACGTC.

This chain links TRBV7-3 with TRBJ2-1; 7 nucleotides align to TRBD1. Germline values: CDR1 SGHTA, CDR2 FQGTGA. The CDR3 contains 13 residues. The V gene end was trimmed by 5 bases and the J gene end by 8 bases; junction bases not matched to a gene: 6. The CDR3 DNA sequence: TGTGCCAGCAGCCCGACAGGGTTCCATGAGCAGTTCTTC. It yields the protein CASSPTGFHEQFF.

This clonotype was seen a few times. The V call is TRBV14, the J call TRBJ2-1, with TRBD2 matching 8 bases. The V segment lost 4 bases and the J segment 7 bases; nucleotides outside the gene matches: 9. The length of the CDR3 is 15 residues. Germline CDR1 SGHDN, CDR2 FVKESK. The CDR3 DNA reads as TGTGCCAGCAGCCTCCAGCGGGGGAGAGGGAATGAGCAGTTCTTC. Residues: CASSLQRGRGNEQFF.

This clonotype ranks as medium-sized. The chain recombines TRBV20-1 with TRBJ2-1; the match to TRBD2 covers 7 bases. V shed 6 bases, J shed 4 bases, and the junction held 9 bases outside the gene matches. This CDR3 region has 14 residues. Germline V gene sequence: CDR1 DFQATT, CDR2 SNEGSKA (reference sequence). The chain's CDR3 is CSAKNSGGYNEQFF. CDR3 in DNA: TGCAGTGCCAAGAACTCGGGGGGATACAATGAGCAGTTCTTC.

The chain carries TRBV19 and TRBJ2-7; 7 bases align to TRBD2. Trimming removed 7 bases from V and 1 base from J; junction bases left unmatched: 7. Germline V gene data show CDR1 as LNHDA and CDR2 as SQIVND (reference sequence). CDR3 size: 14 residues. CDR3 residues: CASKSYGGSYEQYF. DNA of the CDR3: TGTGCCAGTAAATCCTACGGGGGGTCCTACGAGCAGTACTTC. Full variable domain (rest looked up from reference TRBV19 and TRBJ2-7): DGGITQSPKYLFRKEGQNVTLSCEQNLNHDAMYWYRQDPGQGLRLIYYSQIVNDFQKGDIAEGYSVSREKKESFPLTVTSAQKNPTAFYLCASKSYGGSYEQYFGPGTRLTVT.